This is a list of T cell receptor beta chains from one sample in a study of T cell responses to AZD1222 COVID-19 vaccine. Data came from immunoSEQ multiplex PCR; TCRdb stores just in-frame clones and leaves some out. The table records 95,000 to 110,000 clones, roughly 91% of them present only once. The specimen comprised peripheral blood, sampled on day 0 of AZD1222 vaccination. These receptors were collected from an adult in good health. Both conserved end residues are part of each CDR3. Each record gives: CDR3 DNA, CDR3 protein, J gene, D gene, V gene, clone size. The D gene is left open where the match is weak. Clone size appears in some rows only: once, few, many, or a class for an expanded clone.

DNA: TGTGCCAGCAGCCAGCCACAAGAGACCCAGTACTTC
CDR3: CASSQPQETQYF
J: TRBJ2-5
D: NA
V: TRBV4-2
size: few

DNA: TGTGCCAGCAGTTTATTGGGACAGATTAGGAACACTGAAGCTTTCTTT
CDR3: CASSLLGQIRNTEAFF
J: TRBJ1-1
D: TRBD1
V: TRBV27
size: NA

DNA: TGTGCCAGCAGTGAAGCGCTTCTGGCAGGTGATCAGCCCCAGCATTTT
CDR3: CASSEALLAGDQPQHF
J: TRBJ1-5
D: NA
V: TRBV2
size: NA

DNA: TGTGCCAGCAGTGACAACCAAGAGACCCAGTACTTC
CDR3: CASSDNQETQYF
J: TRBJ2-5
D: NA
V: TRBV2
size: NA

DNA: TGTGCCATCAGGGGCCAGGGAGACAATCAGCCCCAGCATTTT
CDR3: CAIRGQGDNQPQHF
J: TRBJ1-5
D: NA
V: TRBV10-3
size: NA

DNA: TGTGCCAGCAGCTTAGCGCCCCGGGGGGCCTACGAGCAGTACTTC
CDR3: CASSLAPRGAYEQYF
J: TRBJ2-7
D: TRBD2
V: TRBV7-9
size: NA

DNA: TGTGCCAGCAGGGCGACGGGGTGGGGTGGTAACTCCTACGAGCAGTACTTC
CDR3: CASRATGWGGNSYEQYF
J: TRBJ2-7
D: NA
V: TRBV28
size: NA

DNA: TGTGCCAGCAAGGATCCAGCGGGGCCTTACAATGAGCAGTTCTTC
CDR3: CASKDPAGPYNEQFF
J: TRBJ2-1
D: TRBD2
V: TRBV28
size: NA

DNA: TGTGCCATCAAGAATACTAGCGGGAGGGCCCCCTGGGCCACCGGGGAGCTGTTTTTT
CDR3: CAIKNTSGRAPWATGELFF
J: TRBJ2-2
D: TRBD2
V: TRBV10-3
size: NA

DNA: TGTGCCAGCAGTTCGTCCTCCTTGGGGACAGGGAAAGGAGGCTACACCTTC
CDR3: CASSSSSLGTGKGGYTF
J: TRBJ1-2
D: TRBD1
V: TRBV28
size: once

DNA: TGCGCCAGCAGCTTGTTAGCCGCCACACTGAATGAAGCTTTCTTT
CDR3: CASSLLAATLNEAFF
J: TRBJ1-1
D: NA
V: TRBV5-1
size: NA

DNA: TGTGCCAGCAGCCAAGAAGTCAGGGACTATGGCTACACCTTC
CDR3: CASSQEVRDYGYTF
J: TRBJ1-2
D: NA
V: TRBV4-2
size: NA

DNA: TGTGCCAGTAGTAAAGGCAGTAACTACGAGCAGTACTTC
CDR3: CASSKGSNYEQYF
J: TRBJ2-7
D: NA
V: TRBV19
size: NA

DNA: TGTGCCAGCAGCTTAGCTGGCCGAATCCACTCGAGCTCCTACAATGAGCAGTTCTTC
CDR3: CASSLAGRIHSSSYNEQFF
J: TRBJ2-1
D: NA
V: TRBV7-2
size: once

DNA: TGTGCCAGCAGTTACAACGCGGTAACAGCCTACGAGCAGTACTTC
CDR3: CASSYNAVTAYEQYF
J: TRBJ2-7
D: NA
V: TRBV6-2/TRBV6-3
size: medium-sized

DNA: TGCGCCAGCAGCTTAGCCCGAGATAGAACCGGGGAGCTGTTTTTT
CDR3: CASSLARDRTGELFF
J: TRBJ2-2
D: NA
V: TRBV5-1
size: NA

DNA: TGTGCCAGTAGTATAGACCCGAGTGGGCCCCAGCATTTT
CDR3: CASSIDPSGPQHF
J: TRBJ1-5
D: NA
V: TRBV19
size: NA

DNA: TGTGCCAGCTCACGAACAATTCAGGGTGGCTACACCTTC
CDR3: CASSRTIQGGYTF
J: TRBJ1-2
D: NA
V: TRBV18
size: NA

DNA: TGCGCCAGCAGCGCCGGACAGGGACACGAAAAACTGTTTTTT
CDR3: CASSAGQGHEKLFF
J: TRBJ1-4
D: TRBD1
V: TRBV5-1
size: once

DNA: TGTGCCAGCAGCTTAGGACAGGGCAACAATGAGCAGTTCTTC
CDR3: CASSLGQGNNEQFF
J: TRBJ2-1
D: TRBD1
V: TRBV7-9
size: NA

DNA: TGTGCCTGGAATCGGGGGAGTTGGGATTATGAGCAGTTCTTC
CDR3: CAWNRGSWDYEQFF
J: TRBJ2-1
D: NA
V: TRBV30
size: NA

DNA: TGTGCCAGCAGCACCCTAGCGGGGAGGGTGAATGAGCAGTTCTTC
CDR3: CASSTLAGRVNEQFF
J: TRBJ2-1
D: TRBD2
V: TRBV6-4
size: NA

DNA: TGTGCCAGCAGCTTAGGGGACAGGGACGAGCAGTACTTC
CDR3: CASSLGDRDEQYF
J: TRBJ2-7
D: TRBD1
V: TRBV7-2
size: NA

DNA: TGTGCCAGCAGCTACCCGGGACAGGGGGTTAGCTACACCTTC
CDR3: CASSYPGQGVSYTF
J: TRBJ1-2
D: TRBD1
V: TRBV7-9
size: NA

DNA: TGTGCCAGCAGTGACACAGGGAACAATGAGCAGTTCTTC
CDR3: CASSDTGNNEQFF
J: TRBJ2-1
D: NA
V: TRBV6-4
size: NA

DNA: TGCGCCAGCAGTGATATACCAGATACGCAGTATTTT
CDR3: CASSDIPDTQYF
J: TRBJ2-3
D: NA
V: TRBV10-1
size: NA

DNA: TGTGCCAGCAGTGATAGGCAGGGGCGAGAGACCCAGTACTTC
CDR3: CASSDRQGRETQYF
J: TRBJ2-5
D: NA
V: TRBV6-1
size: NA

DNA: TGTGCCAGTAGTTCTGGTAGTTTTATGAATGAGCAGTTCTTC
CDR3: CASSSGSFMNEQFF
J: TRBJ2-1
D: NA
V: TRBV19
size: NA

DNA: TGTGCCAGCAGCTTAGCTTACAGAACAGATACGCAGTATTTT
CDR3: CASSLAYRTDTQYF
J: TRBJ2-3
D: NA
V: TRBV7-2
size: NA

DNA: TGCGCCAGCAGCCAAGTAGAGACGGTGAATAATTCACCCCTCCACTTT
CDR3: CASSQVETVNNSPLHF
J: TRBJ1-6
D: NA
V: TRBV4-3
size: NA

DNA: TGTGCCAGCAGCCTCCGGGACAGGTTATACAATGAGCAGTTCTTC
CDR3: CASSLRDRLYNEQFF
J: TRBJ2-1
D: TRBD1
V: TRBV5-5
size: NA

DNA: TGTGCCAGTAGTATCCTCGGACAGGGGAATCAGCCCCAGCATTTT
CDR3: CASSILGQGNQPQHF
J: TRBJ1-5
D: TRBD1
V: TRBV19
size: NA

DNA: TGTGCCAGCAGCCTCCTGGGACAGGGTGGGGGGTCACCCCTCCACTTT
CDR3: CASSLLGQGGGSPLHF
J: TRBJ1-6
D: TRBD1
V: TRBV7-2
size: NA

DNA: TGCGCCAGCAGCCAAGACACCGGAGGGGATTCACCCCTCCACTTT
CDR3: CASSQDTGGDSPLHF
J: TRBJ1-6
D: NA
V: TRBV4-3
size: NA

DNA: TGTGCCAGCAGCTTTCTAGCGGGAGGGCCGGGGGAGCAGTTCTTC
CDR3: CASSFLAGGPGEQFF
J: TRBJ2-1
D: TRBD2
V: TRBV11-2
size: once

DNA: TGCGCCAGCAGTCTTAACCCTCGGACATCTGGAAACACCATATATTTT
CDR3: CASSLNPRTSGNTIYF
J: TRBJ1-3
D: NA
V: TRBV23-1
size: NA

DNA: TGTGCCAGCACCTTTTCGGGGGGCACTGAAGCTTTCTTT
CDR3: CASTFSGGTEAFF
J: TRBJ1-1
D: NA
V: TRBV2
size: NA

DNA: TGTGCCAGCAGCTTAGTACGGCTTACAACGAACACCGGGGAGCTGTTTTTT
CDR3: CASSLVRLTTNTGELFF
J: TRBJ2-2
D: NA
V: TRBV11-2
size: NA

DNA: TGCAGCGTTGAGGTAGTGGAGACCCAGTACTTC
CDR3: CSVEVVETQYF
J: TRBJ2-5
D: NA
V: TRBV29-1
size: NA

DNA: TGTGCCACCCGACAGGGGGCGGGTGGCTACACCTTC
CDR3: CATRQGAGGYTF
J: TRBJ1-2
D: TRBD1
V: TRBV24-1
size: once

DNA: TGCGCCAGCAACATCGGGAGCGCTAACTATGGCTACACCTTC
CDR3: CASNIGSANYGYTF
J: TRBJ1-2
D: NA
V: TRBV10-2
size: once

DNA: TGTGCCAGCAGTAATGACAGGGTTCAGCCCCAGCATTTT
CDR3: CASSNDRVQPQHF
J: TRBJ1-5
D: TRBD1
V: TRBV6-5
size: once